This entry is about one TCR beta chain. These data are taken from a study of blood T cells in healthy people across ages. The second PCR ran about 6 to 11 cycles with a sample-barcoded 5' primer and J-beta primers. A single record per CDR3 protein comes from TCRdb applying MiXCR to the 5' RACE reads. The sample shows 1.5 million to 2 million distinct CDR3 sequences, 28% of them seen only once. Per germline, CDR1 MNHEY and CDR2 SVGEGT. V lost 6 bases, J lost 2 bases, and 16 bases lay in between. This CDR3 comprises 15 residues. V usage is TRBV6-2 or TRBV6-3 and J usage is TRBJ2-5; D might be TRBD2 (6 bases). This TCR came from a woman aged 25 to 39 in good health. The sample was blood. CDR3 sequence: CASRPWTAGQETQYF. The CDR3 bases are TGTGCCAGCAGACCCTGGACTGCGGGACAAGAGACCCAGTACTTC.